The T cell receptor (beta chain) under discussion was sequenced for a study of shared clonotypes between healthy human individuals. CD4+ cells underwent separation, giving CD45RA+ naive and CD45RA-negative memory subsets. V was cut by 4 bases and J by 10 bases, with 10 bases left in between. The CDR3 runs 11 residues. Germline V gene sequence: CDR1 MNHEY, CDR2 SVGAGI. The repertoire was sequenced with immunoSEQ multiplex PCR; TCRdb's copy has only in-frame clones and lacks some. Of around 2.1 million clones in the sample, approximately 96% were seen once. Input material: naive CD4+ T cells sorted from blood. Subset reported: CD45RA+ positively selected. V usage is TRBV6-5 and J usage is TRBJ1-1, with D possibly TRBD1 on 5 matching bases. This sequence was found in a man between 18 and 29 years old in good health. The CDR3 spells CASSSLGGAFF. DNA for the CDR3: TGTGCCAGCAGTTCCCTCGGGGGAGCTTTCTTT.